The clone carrying this T cell receptor beta chain appeared many times. The antigen remains undetermined. Molecular barcoded adaptors covering alpha/delta and beta/gamma chains were used on 400 ng RNA. TCRdb ran MiXCR on the reads and lists one entry per CDR3 protein. Of approximately 140,000 distinct CDR3 sequences in the sample, roughly 13% were seen once. The data were taken from a study of read filtering for tumor transcriptome and immune sequencing. Study as a whole: After DNase treatment, RNA was made into whole-transcriptome libraries.

Points from the study as a whole: This fraction held mixed bone marrow immune cells after CD138-negative sorting. In IR-seq, single-read clonotypes were roughly 80% of clonotypes but around 3.2% of reads.

J lost 4 bases, V lost 4 bases, and 9 bases had no gene match. This CDR3 comprises 16 residues. Germline loops: CDR1 KGHDR, CDR2 SFDVKD. The chain recombines TRBV24-1 with TRBJ2-3; 8 nucleotides agree with TRBD2. This receptor was identified in a donor at least 40 years old with multiple myeloma. Material: a population of CD138-negative cells sorted from bone marrow. The CDR3 region has the DNA TGTGCCACCAGTGAGGGCGGGGCGGGAGGAGCAGATACGCAGTATTTT. It encodes CATSEGGAGGADTQYF.